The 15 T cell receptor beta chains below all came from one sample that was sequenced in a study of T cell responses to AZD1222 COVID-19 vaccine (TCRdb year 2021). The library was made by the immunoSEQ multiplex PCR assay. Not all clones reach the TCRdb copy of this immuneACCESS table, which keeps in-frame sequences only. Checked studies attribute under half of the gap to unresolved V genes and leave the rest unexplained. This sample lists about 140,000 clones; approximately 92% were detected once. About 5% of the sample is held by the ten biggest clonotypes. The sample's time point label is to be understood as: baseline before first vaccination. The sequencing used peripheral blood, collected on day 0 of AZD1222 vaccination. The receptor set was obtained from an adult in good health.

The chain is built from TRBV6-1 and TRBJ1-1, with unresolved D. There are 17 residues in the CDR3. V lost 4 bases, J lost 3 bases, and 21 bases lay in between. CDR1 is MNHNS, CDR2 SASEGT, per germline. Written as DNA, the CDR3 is TGTGCCAGCAGTGTAGACCCCTGGGAGGTAGGTGACACTGAAGCTTTCTTT. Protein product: CASSVDPWEVGDTEAFF.

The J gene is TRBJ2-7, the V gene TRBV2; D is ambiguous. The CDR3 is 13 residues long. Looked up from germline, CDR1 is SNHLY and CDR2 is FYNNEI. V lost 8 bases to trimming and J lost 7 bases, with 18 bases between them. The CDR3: CASSGATLGEQYF. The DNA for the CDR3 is TGTGCCAGCTCCGGAGCGACCTTAGGGGAGCAGTACTTC.

The CDR3 DNA follows: TGTGCCAGCAGTTTATCTGGGGGCCGGTACTATGGCTACACCTTC. It yields the protein CASSLSGGRYYGYTF. The rearrangement links TRBV27 to TRBJ1-2; possible D gene TRBD1, 6 bases. Germline V gives CDR1 MNHEY, CDR2 SMNVEV (reference sequence). Trimming left V 0 bases short and J 3 bases short, with 11 bases between. The CDR3 covers 15 residues.

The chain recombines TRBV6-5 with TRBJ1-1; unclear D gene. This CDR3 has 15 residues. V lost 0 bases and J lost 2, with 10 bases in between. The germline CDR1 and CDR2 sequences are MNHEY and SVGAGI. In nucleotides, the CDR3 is TGTGCCAGCAGTTACTCTGGGAACACCAACACTGAAGCTTTCTTT. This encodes CASSYSGNTNTEAFF.

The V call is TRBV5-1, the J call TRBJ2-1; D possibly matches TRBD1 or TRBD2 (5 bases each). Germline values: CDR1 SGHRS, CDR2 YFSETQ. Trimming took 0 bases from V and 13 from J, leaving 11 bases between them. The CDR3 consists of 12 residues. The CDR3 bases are TGCGCCAGCAGCTTGGCCGAGGGGCTACAGTTCTTC. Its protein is CASSLAEGLQFF.

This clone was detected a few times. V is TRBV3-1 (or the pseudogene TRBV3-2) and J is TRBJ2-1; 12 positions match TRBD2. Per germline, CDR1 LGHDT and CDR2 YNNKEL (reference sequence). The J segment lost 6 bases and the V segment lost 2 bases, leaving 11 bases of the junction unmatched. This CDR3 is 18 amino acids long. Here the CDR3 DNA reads TGTGCCAGCAGCCAATACCCTAGCGGGAGGGCCAGAACCAATGAGCAGTTCTTC. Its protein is CASSQYPSGRARTNEQFF.

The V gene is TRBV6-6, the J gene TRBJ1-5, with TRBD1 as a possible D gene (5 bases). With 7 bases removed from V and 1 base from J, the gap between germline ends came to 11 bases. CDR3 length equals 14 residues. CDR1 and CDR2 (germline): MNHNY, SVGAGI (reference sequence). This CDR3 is CASTLDRSNQPQHF. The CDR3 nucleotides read TGTGCCAGCACCCTAGACAGAAGCAATCAGCCCCAGCATTTT.

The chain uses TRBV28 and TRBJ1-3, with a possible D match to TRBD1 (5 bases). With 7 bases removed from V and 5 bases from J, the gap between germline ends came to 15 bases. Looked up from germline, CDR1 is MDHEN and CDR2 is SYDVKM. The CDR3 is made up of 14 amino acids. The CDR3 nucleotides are TGTGCCAGCACTGGCCGCGGGGGACGAAACACCATATATTTT. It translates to CASTGRGGRNTIYF.

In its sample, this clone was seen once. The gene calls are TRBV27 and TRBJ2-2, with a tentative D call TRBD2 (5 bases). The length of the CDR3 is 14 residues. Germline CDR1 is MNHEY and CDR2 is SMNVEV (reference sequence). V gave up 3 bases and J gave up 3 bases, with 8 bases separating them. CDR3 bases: TGTGCCAGCAGTTTGTTGCGGGACACCGGGGAGCTGTTTTTT. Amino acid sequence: CASSLLRDTGELFF.

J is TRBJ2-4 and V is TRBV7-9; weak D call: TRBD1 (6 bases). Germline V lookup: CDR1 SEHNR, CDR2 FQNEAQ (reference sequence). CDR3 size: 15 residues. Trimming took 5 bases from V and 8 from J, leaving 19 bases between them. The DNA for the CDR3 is TGTGCCAGCAGCCCAGGACAGTTCGCCGGGCACATTCAGTACTTC. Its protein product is CASSPGQFAGHIQYF.

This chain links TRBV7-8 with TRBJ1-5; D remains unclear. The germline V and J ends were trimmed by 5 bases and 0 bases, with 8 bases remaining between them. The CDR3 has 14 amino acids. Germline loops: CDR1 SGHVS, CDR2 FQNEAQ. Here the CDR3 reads CASSVSNSNQPQHF. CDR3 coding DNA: TGTGCCAGCAGCGTCAGTAATAGCAATCAGCCCCAGCATTTT.

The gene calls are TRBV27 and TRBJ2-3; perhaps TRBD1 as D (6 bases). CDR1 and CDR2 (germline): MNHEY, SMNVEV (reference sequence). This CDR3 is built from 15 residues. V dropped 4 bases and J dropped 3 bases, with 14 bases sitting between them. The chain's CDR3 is CASSSRLGTTDTQYF. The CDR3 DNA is TGTGCCAGCAGTTCCCGCCTGGGGACAACAGATACGCAGTATTTT.

CDR3 coding DNA: TGTGCCAGTAGTATTTGGTGGGGCGGTAGCAATCAGCCCCAGCATTTT. Amino acid sequence: CASSIWWGGSNQPQHF. V usage is TRBV19 and J usage is TRBJ1-5, with D tentatively TRBD1 (5 bases). CDR1 and CDR2 from the germline V gene are LNHDA and SQIVND (reference sequence). The CDR3 contains 16 residues. V was shortened by 3 bases and J by 0 bases, with 12 bases between the two germline ends.

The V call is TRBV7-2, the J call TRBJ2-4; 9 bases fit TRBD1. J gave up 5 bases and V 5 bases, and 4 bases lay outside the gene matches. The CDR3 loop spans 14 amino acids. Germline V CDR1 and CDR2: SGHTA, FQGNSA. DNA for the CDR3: TGTGCCAGCAGCCTTCGGACAGGGGAAAACATTCAGTACTTC. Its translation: CASSLRTGENIQYF.

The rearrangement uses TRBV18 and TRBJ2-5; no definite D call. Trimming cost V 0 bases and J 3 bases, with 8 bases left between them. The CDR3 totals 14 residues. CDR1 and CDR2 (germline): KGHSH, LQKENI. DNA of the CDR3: TGTGCCAGCTCACCACCGGGTGGCGAAGAGACCCAGTACTTC. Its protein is CASSPPGGEETQYF.